Presented here are 2 T cell receptor beta chains from one specimen sequenced in a study of T cell repertoires in cytomegalovirus infection. TCRdb fed the reads into MiXCR, producing one record per CDR3 protein. The data contain hundreds of thousands of distinct CDR3 sequences, under 20% of them seen just once; the ten biggest clones take up 9.5% to 15%. The material sequenced was PBMCs. These receptors were obtained from a human donor in good health (CMV status not recorded). Some clones in this sample may be carry-over from other donors' samples.

This clonotype was picked up a small number of times. The J gene is TRBJ2-2, the V gene TRBV7-3; no clear D. Trimming removed 5 bases at V and 4 bases at J, with 11 bases between. Germline CDR1 is SGHTA and CDR2 is FQGTGA. This CDR3 spans 14 amino acids. CDR3 DNA sequence: TGTGCCAGCAGCCCGGATTGGGCCACCGGGGAGCTGTTTTTT. Translating it yields CASSPDWATGELFF.

This clonotype was recorded a few times. J is TRBJ1-2 and V is TRBV12-3 or TRBV12-4; maybe TRBD1 (6 bases). This CDR3 has 15 residues. Trimming took off 6 bases at V and 6 bases at J, with 20 bases between the two ends. The CDR3, as DNA: TGTGCCAGCAGCAGCCTGGTGACAGGCTTGGATGGCTACACCTTC. Residues: CASSSLVTGLDGYTF.